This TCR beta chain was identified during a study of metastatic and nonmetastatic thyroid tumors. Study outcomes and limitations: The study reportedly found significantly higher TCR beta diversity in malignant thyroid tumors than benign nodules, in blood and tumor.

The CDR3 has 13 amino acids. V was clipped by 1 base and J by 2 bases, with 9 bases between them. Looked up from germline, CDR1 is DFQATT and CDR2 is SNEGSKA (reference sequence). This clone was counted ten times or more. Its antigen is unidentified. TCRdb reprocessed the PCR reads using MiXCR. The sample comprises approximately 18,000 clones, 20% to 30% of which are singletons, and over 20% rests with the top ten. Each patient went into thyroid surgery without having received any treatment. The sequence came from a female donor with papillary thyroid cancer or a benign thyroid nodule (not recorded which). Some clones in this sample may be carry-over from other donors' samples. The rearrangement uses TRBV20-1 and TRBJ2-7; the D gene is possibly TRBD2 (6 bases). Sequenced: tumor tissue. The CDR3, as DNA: TGCAGTGCTAGAGGGACTACCCCCTACGAGCAGTACTTC. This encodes CSARGTTPYEQYF.